The 18 T cell receptor beta chains given below trace back to one sample, sequenced in a study of blood T cell repertoires in COVID-19. The data were produced by immunoSEQ multiplex PCR, yet TCRdb's version contains in-frame clones alone and is incomplete. The sample carries roughly 120,000 clones, 85% recorded once. Material: peripheral blood. These receptors were obtained from a man older than 75 with acute or convalescent COVID-19.

In its sample, this clone was seen once. The chain carries TRBV4-2 and TRBJ1-5; D remains unclear. Deletions cut 0 bases from V and 5 bases from J, with 8 bases between. Germline V gives CDR1 LGHNA, CDR2 YNFKEQ. There are 14 residues in the CDR3. The CDR3 DNA is TGTGCCAGCAGCCAAGAGGGCGCTGATCAGCCCCAGCATTTT. This gives the protein CASSQEGADQPQHF.

The table lists this clone with a count of one. The chain links TRBV29-1 to TRBJ2-2; a possible D gene is TRBD1 (5 bases). The CDR3 is 14 amino acids. Between the trimmed V and J ends, which lost 4 bases and 1 base, there was a span of 10 bases. Germline assignment: CDR1 SQVTM and CDR2 ANQGSEA. The CDR3 nucleotides are TGCAGCGTTGGGGCAGGGTGGAACACCGGGGAGCTGTTTTTT. It is translated as CSVGAGWNTGELFF.

The table lists this clone with a count of one. The chain links TRBV6-2 or TRBV6-3 to TRBJ2-7; D may be TRBD2 (6 bases). This CDR3 has 14 residues. The germline CDR1 and CDR2 sequences are MNHEY and SVGEGT. The CDR3 coding sequence is TGTGCCAGCAGTTACACTCCTTCTAAACGGGAGTCGCTGGTC. Translation: CASSYTPSKRESLV.

The chain recombines TRBV3-1 (or the pseudogene TRBV3-2) with TRBJ2-3; 7 nucleotides match TRBD1. Germline CDR1 reads LGHDT; CDR2 reads YNNKEL (reference sequence). The length of the CDR3 is 15 residues. V was clipped by 4 bases and J by 4 bases; unmatched bases: 8. In DNA, the CDR3 is TGTGCCAGCAGCCGAAGACAGGGAACCGCAGATACGCAGTATTTT. Translation: CASSRRQGTADTQYF.

The chain couples TRBV3-1 (or the pseudogene TRBV3-2) to TRBJ2-2; 15 positions match TRBD2. The germline V gene encodes CDR1 LGHDT and CDR2 YNNKEL (reference sequence). V lost 0 bases, J lost 2 bases, and 4 bases stayed unmatched. The CDR3 is 19 amino acids. CDR3 residues: CASSQDWTSGRANTGELFF. Here the CDR3 DNA reads TGTGCCAGCAGCCAAGATTGGACTAGCGGGAGGGCAAACACCGGGGAGCTGTTTTTT.

In nucleotides, the CDR3 is TGTGCCAGCAGCCAAATGGGGCCTGAAGCTTTCTTT. It specifies CASSQMGPEAFF. V usage is TRBV4-2 and J usage is TRBJ1-1; weak D call: TRBD1 (5 bases). Per germline, CDR1 LGHNA and CDR2 YNFKEQ. This CDR3 has 12 residues. V lost 2 bases, J lost 6 bases, and 7 bases lay in between.

The genes are TRBV28 and TRBJ2-1, with D perhaps TRBD2 (7 bases). The CDR3 runs to 15 residues. V lost 5 bases and J 0 bases, leaving 11 bases between the germline ends. CDR1 and CDR2 from the germline V gene are MDHEN and SYDVKM. CDR3 amino acids: CASSPGGASYNEQFF. DNA of the CDR3: TGTGCCAGCAGTCCTGGGGGGGCCTCCTACAATGAGCAGTTCTTC.

The J gene is TRBJ1-2, the V gene TRBV18; 8 nucleotides agree with TRBD1. This CDR3 is built from 13 residues. V was clipped by 0 bases and J by 6 bases; unmatched bases: 0. Germline CDR1 and CDR2: KGHSH and LQKENI. CDR3: CASSPPTGDGYTF. The CDR3 DNA reads as TGTGCCAGCTCACCACCGACAGGGGATGGCTACACCTTC.

This clone showed up just once. CDR3 DNA: TGTGCCAGTAGTCAAGCCTCCGGGACACGAGCCTACGAGCAGTACTTC. It specifies CASSQASGTRAYEQYF. The chain links TRBV19 to TRBJ2-7; a weak D match, TRBD1 (6 bases). The germline V and J ends were trimmed by 5 bases and 2 bases, with 19 bases remaining between them. Germline CDR1 is LNHDA and CDR2 is SQIVND (reference sequence). The CDR3 has 16 amino acids. The full variable domain, its missing parts supplied by reference TRBV19 and TRBJ2-7, is DGGITQSPKYLFRKEGQNVTLSCEQNLNHDAMYWYRQDPGQGLRLIYYSQIVNDFQKGDIAEGYSVSREKKESFPLTVTSAQKNPTAFYLCASSQASGTRAYEQYFGPGTRLTVT.

The chain uses TRBV6-1 and TRBJ2-6; TRBD2 agrees at 7 bases. V lost 0 bases and J lost 6; bases outside the gene matches: 5. Germline-derived CDR1 and CDR2 are MNHNS and SASEGT. This CDR3 spans 16 amino acids. This CDR3 is CASSEAWGGTANVLTF. The DNA of the CDR3 is TGTGCCAGCAGTGAAGCTTGGGGGGGTACGGCCAACGTCCTGACTTTC.

CDR3 in amino acids: CASSIEDRGNYGYTF. CDR3 sequence (DNA): TGTGCCAGCAGCATAGAGGACAGGGGGAACTATGGCTACACCTTC. J is TRBJ1-2 and V is TRBV7-8; 10 bases are a match to TRBD1. The CDR3 loop spans 15 amino acids. Germline trimming cut 5 bases from V and 2 bases from J; bases unmatched to any gene: 5. The germline gives CDR1 SGHVS, CDR2 FQNEAQ. The full variable domain, completed using reference TRBV7-8 and TRBJ1-2, is GAGVSQSPRYKVAKRGQDVALRCDPISGHVSLFWYQQALGQGPEFLTYFQNEAQLDKSGLPSDRFFAERPEGSVSTLKIQRTQQEDSAVYLCASSIEDRGNYGYTFGSGTRLTVV.

This sequence joins TRBV5-5 and TRBJ2-5, with a weak D call TRBD2 (5 bases). The V end was cut by 4 bases, the J end by 5 bases, with 15 bases between. Germline values: CDR1 SGHKS, CDR2 YYEKEE (reference sequence). The CDR3 length is 14 residues. The CDR3 DNA sequence: TGTGCCAGCAGCCTCGGGGTCGGGCTGGAGACCCAGTACTTC. Translated, it gives CASSLGVGLETQYF.

This clone has only one observation. The chain has TRBV19 and TRBJ1-2; TRBD1 might be the D (6 bases). V lost 5 bases, J lost 6 bases, and 13 bases lay in between. Germline V gene data show CDR1 as LNHDA and CDR2 as SQIVND (reference sequence). The CDR3 runs 13 residues. The CDR3 sequence: CASSAGERDGYTF. For the CDR3, the DNA is TGTGCCAGTAGTGCAGGGGAGAGAGATGGCTACACCTTC.

This chain connects TRBV12-3 or TRBV12-4 to TRBJ2-1, with D uncertain. V lost 3 bases and J 6 bases, leaving 6 bases between the germline ends. The CDR3 runs to 12 residues. CDR3 bases: TGTGCCAGCAGTTTGTTCGGCAATGAGCAGTTCTTC. This translates into CASSLFGNEQFF.

As DNA, the CDR3 is TGTGCCAGCGGGACAGGGGGCGGTGGAAACACCATATATTTT. Translation gives CASGTGGGGNTIYF. The gene calls are TRBV13 and TRBJ1-3; 12 bases line up with TRBD1. V lost 8 bases, J lost 3 bases, and 2 bases stayed unmatched. This CDR3 comprises 14 residues. Looked up from germline, CDR1 is PRHDT and CDR2 is FYEKMQ (reference sequence).

This clone was seen more than once but under ten times. V is TRBV3-1 (or the pseudogene TRBV3-2) and J is TRBJ1-2; D call uncertain. Germline values: CDR1 LGHDT, CDR2 YNNKEL (reference sequence). The CDR3 length is 13 residues. Deletions cut 4 bases from V and 4 bases from J, with 10 bases between. As DNA, the CDR3 is TGTGCCAGCAGCCCAGTTGGGCCCTATGGCTACACCTTC. Residues: CASSPVGPYGYTF.

This clone was picked up one time. This chain connects TRBV3-1 (or the pseudogene TRBV3-2) to TRBJ1-6, with 7 bases identical to TRBD1. Losses at the gene ends were 4 bases for V and 7 bases for J; bases not matched to a gene: 4. The CDR3 length is 14 residues. CDR1 is LGHDT and CDR2 is YNNKEL in the germline V gene (reference sequence). The CDR3 nucleotides are TGTGCCAGCAGCCTGGGGACAGAGAATTCACCCCTCCACTTT. Protein: CASSLGTENSPLHF.

The V call is TRBV5-4, the J call TRBJ2-1; possible D gene TRBD1, 7 bases. Germline V gives CDR1 SGHNT, CDR2 YYREEE (reference sequence). The CDR3 sequence is 15 residues long. V was pared by 6 bases and J by 0 bases, with 13 bases between. This chain's CDR3 is CASTQGGRSYNEQFF. The CDR3 nucleotides are TGTGCCAGCACCCAGGGGGGTCGCTCCTACAATGAGCAGTTCTTC.